The clone carrying this T cell receptor beta chain occurred once. The antigen is undetermined. The data were taken from a study of human T cells and chemical hapten exposure. Turning to the study itself: Sensitization was performed using 2% DPC on a 2 cm by 2 cm upper inner arm skin site. Overall study findings and caveats: Patch test scores rose with PT1 expanded TCR counts, a positive correlation. TCRs exceeding 1 in 1000 frequency stayed unchanged with DPC sensitization.

TCRdb recomputed calls from the RACE reads with MiXCR, one row per CDR3 protein. The sample gives approximately 180,000 distinct CDR3 sequences, almost 30% of which show up once; 2.5% to 3.5% is in the top ten. The time point here: pre-sensitization, week 0. This sample's treatment: therapeutic diphenylcyclopropenone sensitization with weekly scalp DPC. The starting material, unfractionated whole blood, was used for total RNA extraction. This CDR3 is built from 17 residues. Germline V gives CDR1 SNHLY, CDR2 FYNNEI. V shed 3 bases and J shed 0 bases, with 15 bases lying between them. Sample: whole blood, taken in connection with sensitization to the hapten diphenylcyclopropenone (DPC). The chain recombines TRBV2 with TRBJ2-1; D remains unclear. The TCR was taken from a woman aged 30 to 39 with alopecia areata. Some clones in this sample may be carry-over from other donors' samples. The CDR3 sequence: CASSDSFPKSSYNEQFF. The CDR3 DNA follows: TGTGCCAGCAGTGATTCTTTTCCGAAGAGCTCCTACAATGAGCAGTTCTTC. Full variable domain (outside the CDR3, taken from reference TRBV2 and TRBJ2-1): EPEVTQTPSHQVTQMGQEVILRCVPISNHLYFYWYRQILGQKVEFLVSFYNNEISEKSEIFDDQFSVERPDGSNFTLKIRSTKLEDSAMYFCASSDSFPKSSYNEQFFGPGTRLTVL.